The 10 T cell receptor beta chains reported below all come from one sample, sequenced in a study of blood T cell repertoires in COVID-19. Sequencing was performed with immunoSEQ multiplex PCR; in TCRdb, only in-frame clones are kept and a portion is missing. The repertoire holds 150,000 or so clones, with about 80% as singletons. Sequencing was done on a sample of peripheral blood. The source of these receptors is a woman between 65 and 79 years old with acute or convalescent COVID-19.

The chain links TRBV5-6 to TRBJ2-3; 7 positions agree with TRBD1. Germline V gene sequence: CDR1 SGHDT, CDR2 YYEEEE. CDR3 length equals 16 residues. Trimming took 2 bases from V and 4 from J; bases not matched to a gene: 10. CDR3 protein: CASSFKGARLADTQYF. In DNA form, the CDR3 reads TGTGCCAGCAGCTTTAAGGGGGCGCGTCTGGCAGATACGCAGTATTTT.

This clone has only a few counts. V is TRBV2 and J is TRBJ2-1, with 9 bases lining up with TRBD1. This CDR3 region has 15 residues. Trimming removed 5 bases from V and 8 bases from J; junction bases left unmatched: 10. Germline lookup yields CDR1 SNHLY and CDR2 FYNNEI. The CDR3 region is CASSTSGTGFDEQFF. The CDR3 DNA is TGTGCCAGCAGTACATCCGGGACAGGGTTCGATGAGCAGTTCTTC.

The chain recombines TRBV3-1 (or the pseudogene TRBV3-2) with TRBJ2-3; TRBD2 is a possible D gene (6 bases). Germline V lookup: CDR1 LGHDT, CDR2 YNNKEL (reference sequence). The ends were cut back, 8 bases at V and 4 bases at J, with 19 bases in the middle. The CDR3 contains 15 residues. CDR3 protein: CASAALGREADTQYF. CDR3 sequence (DNA): TGTGCCAGCGCCGCGTTGGGGCGGGAAGCAGATACGCAGTATTTT.

The J gene is TRBJ2-7, the V gene TRBV7-2, with D perhaps TRBD2 (6 bases). Germline CDR1 and CDR2: SGHTA and FQGNSA. This CDR3 is 16 amino acids long. Trimming took off 1 base at V and 0 bases at J, with 13 bases between the two ends. CDR3 protein: CASSLVGMRGSYEQYF. The CDR3 DNA is TGTGCCAGCAGCTTAGTAGGTATGCGGGGCTCCTACGAGCAGTACTTC.

This chain connects TRBV7-9 to TRBJ1-4; tentative D call: TRBD1 (6 bases). V lost 5 bases to trimming and J lost 2 bases, with 12 bases between them. Germline V gene sequence: CDR1 SEHNR, CDR2 FQNEAQ (reference sequence). The CDR3 loop spans 15 amino acids. The CDR3 loop is CASSETGITNEKLFF. The CDR3, as DNA: TGTGCCAGCAGCGAAACAGGGATCACTAATGAAAAACTGTTTTTT.

This sequence joins TRBV25-1 and TRBJ1-2, with D possibly matching TRBD1 (6 bases). Germline CDR1 is MGHDK and CDR2 is SYGVNS. With 1 base removed from V and 6 bases from J, the gap between germline ends came to 12 bases. CDR3 length: 14 residues. The CDR3 loop is CASSESGGPDGYTF. The CDR3, as DNA: TGTGCCAGCAGTGAATCCGGGGGGCCTGATGGCTACACCTTC.

The chain couples TRBV27 to TRBJ2-7, with 10 bases aligning to TRBD1. Germline V gene lookup returns CDR1 MNHEY and CDR2 SMNVEV (reference sequence). The CDR3 extends over 17 amino acids. Germline trimming cut 2 bases from V and 1 base from J; bases unmatched to any gene: 8. CDR3 protein: CASSLRRDRGPSYEQYF. The DNA for the CDR3 is TGTGCCAGCAGTTTAAGGAGGGACAGGGGTCCATCCTACGAGCAGTACTTC.

This clone was counted between two and nine times. The chain joins TRBV5-1 to TRBJ2-1; 8 bases align to TRBD1. Germline CDR1 SGHRS, CDR2 YFSETQ. Trimming at V came to 0 bases and at J to 9 bases, leaving 5 bases not matched to a gene. The CDR3 is 14 residues long. Here the CDR3 reads CASSLAAQGGEQFF. In DNA, the CDR3 is TGCGCCAGCAGCTTGGCGGCACAGGGGGGTGAGCAGTTCTTC. Full variable domain (missing parts from reference TRBV5-1 and TRBJ2-1): KAGVTQTPRYLIKTRGQQVTLSCSPISGHRSVSWYQQTPGQGLQFLFEYFSETQRNKGNFPGRFSGRQFSNSRSEMNVSTLELGDSALYLCASSLAAQGGEQFFGPGTRLTVL.

This chain connects TRBV18 to TRBJ1-2; D perhaps matches TRBD1 (6 bases). V was cut by 2 bases and J by 3 bases, with 16 bases left in between. The CDR3 is made up of 16 amino acids. CDR1 and CDR2 from the germline V gene are KGHSH and LQKENI. CDR3 coding DNA: TGTGCCAGCTCACCAAGGGGGGGGGCGGCGGACTATGGCTACACCTTC. Encoded protein: CASSPRGGAADYGYTF.

The table lists this clone with a count of one. V gene TRBV9 combines with J gene TRBJ1-6; 9 positions agree with TRBD1. Germline CDR1 is SGDLS and CDR2 is YYNGEE. J lost 10 bases, V lost 2 bases, and 4 bases had no gene match. The CDR3 extends over 14 amino acids. The CDR3: CASSVGTGSSPLHF. CDR3 bases: TGTGCCAGCAGCGTCGGGACAGGGTCCTCACCCCTCCACTTT.